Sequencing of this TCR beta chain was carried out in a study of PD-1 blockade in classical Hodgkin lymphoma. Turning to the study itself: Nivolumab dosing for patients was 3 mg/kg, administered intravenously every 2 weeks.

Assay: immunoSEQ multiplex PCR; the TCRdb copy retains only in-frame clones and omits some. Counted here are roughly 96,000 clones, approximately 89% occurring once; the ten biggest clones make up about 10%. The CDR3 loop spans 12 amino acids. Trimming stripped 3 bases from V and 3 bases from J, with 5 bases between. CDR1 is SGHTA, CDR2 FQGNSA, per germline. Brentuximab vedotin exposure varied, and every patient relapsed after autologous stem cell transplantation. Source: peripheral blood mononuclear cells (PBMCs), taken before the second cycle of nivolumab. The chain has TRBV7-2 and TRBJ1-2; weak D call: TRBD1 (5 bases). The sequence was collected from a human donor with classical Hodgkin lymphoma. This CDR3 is CASSFRDYGYTF. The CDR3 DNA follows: TGTGCCAGCAGCTTCAGGGACTATGGCTACACCTTC.